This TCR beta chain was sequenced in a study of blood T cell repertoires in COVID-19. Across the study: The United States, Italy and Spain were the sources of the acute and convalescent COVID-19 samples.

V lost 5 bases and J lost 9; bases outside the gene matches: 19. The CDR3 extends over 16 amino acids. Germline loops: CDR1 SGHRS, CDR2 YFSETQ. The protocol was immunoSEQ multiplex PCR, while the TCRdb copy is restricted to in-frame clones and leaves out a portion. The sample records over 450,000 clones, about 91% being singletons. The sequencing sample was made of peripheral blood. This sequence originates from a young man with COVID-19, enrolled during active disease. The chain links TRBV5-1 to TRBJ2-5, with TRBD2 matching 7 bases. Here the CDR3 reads CASRPTARGDGESQYF. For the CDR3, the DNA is TGCGCCAGCAGACCGACAGCCCGGGGGGACGGGGAGTCCCAGTACTTC.